A single sample gave rise to the 22 T cell receptor beta chains below, sequenced in a study of cytomegalovirus exposure and HLA in healthy donors. Primers included in the PCR were 60 Vbeta and 13 Jbeta primers. Measured with immunoSEQ multiplex PCR; TCRdb has only the in-frame clones, and not every one. The table lists a few hundred thousand clones, approximately 70% of them singletons. The sequencing input was PBMCs. All receptors derive from a woman aged 25 to 45 in good health and CMV-seronegative.

The rearrangement links TRBV10-1 to TRBJ1-1, with D uncertain. The V and J ends lost 0 bases and 0 bases respectively, with 8 bases between them. Germline V gene data show CDR1 as WNHNN and CDR2 as SYGVQD (reference sequence). This CDR3 has 15 residues. In DNA, the CDR3 is TGCGCCAGCAGTGAGTCGGGAGATCTGAACACTGAAGCTTTCTTT. Translated, it gives CASSESGDLNTEAFF.

This clone occurred a few times. The chain combines TRBV14 with TRBJ2-1; D possibly corresponds to TRBD2 (6 bases). Trimming pared 8 bases from V and 4 bases from J, leaving 12 bases between. There are 13 residues in the CDR3. Germline assignment: CDR1 SGHDN and CDR2 FVKESK. CDR3 loop: CASRGVSYNEQFF. The CDR3 nucleotides read TGTGCCAGCCGCGGGGTATCTTACAATGAGCAGTTCTTC.

The genes are TRBV5-4 and TRBJ2-2; a possible D gene is TRBD2 (6 bases). The germline V and J ends were trimmed by 0 bases and 1 base, with 7 bases remaining between them. CDR1 and CDR2 (germline): SGHNT, YYREEE (reference sequence). This CDR3 has 15 amino acids. CDR3 protein: CASSLDSGNTGELFF. The CDR3 region has the DNA TGTGCCAGCAGCTTGGATAGCGGGAACACCGGGGAGCTGTTTTTT.

The rearrangement links TRBV11-1 to TRBJ2-5; D gene unclear. Per germline, CDR1 SGHAT and CDR2 FQDESV (reference sequence). The CDR3 is made up of 14 amino acids. The ends were cut back, 1 base at V and 2 bases at J, with 8 bases in the middle. Written as DNA, the CDR3 is TGTGCCAGCAGCTTAGTAACAAATCAAGAGACCCAGTACTTC. This encodes CASSLVTNQETQYF.

The chain has TRBV29-1 and TRBJ2-1; no clear D gene. Trimming stripped 2 bases from V and 8 bases from J, with 10 bases between. Germline values: CDR1 SQVTM, CDR2 ANQGSEA. The CDR3 length is 12 residues. The CDR3 DNA reads as TGCAGCGTTGAAATGCGGTCCGATGAGCAGTTCTTC. Protein product: CSVEMRSDEQFF.

The genes are TRBV4-1 and TRBJ2-7; tentatively, D is TRBD2 (6 bases). Trimming stripped 1 base from V and 2 bases from J, with 15 bases between. This CDR3 has 16 amino acids. The V gene's germline CDR1 is MGHRA and CDR2 YSYEKL. The CDR3 is CASSQGSAGLTYEQYF. DNA for the CDR3: TGCGCCAGCAGCCAAGGGTCCGCGGGGTTAACCTACGAGCAGTACTTC.

This clone was detected once. This chain connects TRBV7-9 to TRBJ2-4, with D perhaps matching TRBD2 (5 bases). This CDR3 has 16 amino acids. CDR1 SEHNR and CDR2 FQNEAQ come from the germline V gene (reference sequence). V was pared by 6 bases and J by 8 bases, with 23 bases between. CDR3 nucleotide sequence: TGTGCCAGCAGTATCGATACCACAGTGGAGGAGGACATTCAGTACTTC. It specifies CASSIDTTVEEDIQYF.

This clone occurred a few times. The chain couples TRBV4-1 to TRBJ2-1, with TRBD2 as a possible D gene (6 bases). Germline-derived CDR1 and CDR2 are MGHRA and YSYEKL. The ends were cut back, 0 bases at V and 12 bases at J, with 18 bases in the middle. The CDR3 runs to 15 residues. CDR3 loop: CASSQDPGLPNRQFF. The CDR3 DNA is TGCGCCAGCAGCCAAGATCCGGGACTCCCAAATCGGCAGTTCTTC.

DNA of the CDR3: TGTGCCAGCAGTTCGAGAAAGGGACAGGGGGAAATGAACACTGAAGCTTTCTTT. The encoded protein is CASSSRKGQGEMNTEAFF. V gene TRBV27 combines with J gene TRBJ1-1; TRBD1 matches 11 bases. The CDR3 spans 18 residues. Germline V gene sequence: CDR1 MNHEY, CDR2 SMNVEV (reference sequence). V was pared by 4 bases and J by 0 bases, with 10 bases of the junction left unmatched.

J is TRBJ1-1 and V is TRBV15; 7 nucleotides align to TRBD1. The CDR3 is made up of 15 amino acids. J was trimmed by 7 bases and V by 0 bases; bases with no gene match: 8. Germline assignment: CDR1 LNHNV and CDR2 YYDKDF (reference sequence). The DNA of the CDR3 is TGTGCCACCAGCAGAGATTCGGCAGGGGGAGTTGAAGCTTTCTTT. Translating it yields CATSRDSAGGVEAFF. Supplemented by reference TRBV15 and TRBJ1-1, the full variable domain reads DAMVIQNPRYQVTQFGKPVTLSCSQTLNHNVMYWYQQKSSQAPKLLFHYYDKDFNNEADTPDNFQSRRPNTSFCFLDIRSPGLGDTAMYLCATSRDSAGGVEAFFGQGTRLTVV.

The chain employs TRBV10-3 and TRBJ1-1; perhaps TRBD1 as D (5 bases). Germline V gene sequence: CDR1 ENHRY, CDR2 SYGVKD. The CDR3 extends over 13 amino acids. V was shortened by 0 bases and J by 5 bases, with 7 bases between the two germline ends. CDR3 DNA sequence: TGTGCCATCAGTGAGTCAGCAGGGACTGAAGCTTTCTTT. Its translation: CAISESAGTEAFF.

The V and J genes are TRBV7-9 and TRBJ2-7; D gene ambiguous. The CDR3 runs to 11 residues. The V gene's germline CDR1 is SEHNR and CDR2 FQNEAQ (reference sequence). V lost 5 bases, J lost 4 bases, and 6 bases lay in between. CDR3: CASSPGYEQYF. CDR3 bases: TGTGCCAGCAGCCCCGGTTACGAGCAGTACTTC.

The gene calls are TRBV4-2 and TRBJ2-3, with 10 positions matching TRBD2. V was clipped by 0 bases and J by 4 bases; unmatched bases: 10. The length of the CDR3 is 18 residues. Germline-derived CDR1 and CDR2 are LGHNA and YNFKEQ. CDR3 in amino acids: CASSQDPAGGLGADTQYF. Here the CDR3 DNA reads TGTGCCAGCAGCCAAGACCCAGCGGGGGGGCTGGGCGCAGATACGCAGTATTTT.

The chain combines TRBV18 with TRBJ1-2; TRBD1 is a possible D gene (5 bases). V shed 3 bases and J shed 3 bases, with 20 bases lying between them. Per the germline V gene, CDR1 is KGHSH and CDR2 is LQKENI. There are 17 residues in the CDR3. The chain's CDR3 is CASSPSPSQGLYYGYTF. The CDR3 coding sequence is TGTGCCAGCTCACCCTCGCCCTCCCAGGGCCTCTACTATGGCTACACCTTC.

This chain links TRBV5-6 with TRBJ2-1, with 7 bases matching TRBD2. The CDR3 consists of 14 residues. J was trimmed by 4 bases and V by 5 bases; bases with no gene match: 6. Germline V gene data show CDR1 as SGHDT and CDR2 as YYEEEE. CDR3 in DNA: TGTGCCAGCAGGCACCGGGAGGTTTACAATGAGCAGTTCTTC. It encodes CASRHREVYNEQFF.

The chain couples TRBV11-2 to TRBJ2-5; 10 bases map to TRBD2. Looked up from germline, CDR1 is SGHAT and CDR2 is FQNNGV. The ends lost 4 bases at V and 2 bases at J; junction bases unmatched: 7. CDR3 length: 16 residues. CDR3 amino acids: CASSSMTSGSQETQYF. The CDR3 DNA reads as TGTGCCAGCAGCTCCATGACTAGCGGGTCACAAGAGACCCAGTACTTC. The whole variable domain, remainder taken from reference TRBV11-2 and TRBJ2-5, is EAGVAQSPRYKIIEKRQSVAFWCNPISGHATLYWYQQILGQGPKLLIQFQNNGVVDDSQLPKDRFSAERLKGVDSTLKIQPAKLEDSAVYLCASSSMTSGSQETQYFGPGTRLLVL.

The chain couples TRBV9 to TRBJ2-3, with 8 bases fitting TRBD2. The germline V gene has CDR1 SGDLS and CDR2 YYNGEE. Trimming cost V 3 bases and J 6 bases; bases outside gene matches: 12. This CDR3 comprises 16 residues. The chain's CDR3 is CASSASGRGVMDTQYF. CDR3 coding DNA: TGTGCCAGCAGCGCCAGCGGGAGAGGTGTCATGGATACGCAGTATTTT. Complete variable domain (other parts from reference TRBV9 and TRBJ2-3): DSGVTQTPKHLITATGQRVTLRCSPRSGDLSVYWYQQSLDQGLQFLIQYYNGEERAKGNILERFSAQQFPDLHSELNLSSLELGDSALYFCASSASGRGVMDTQYFGPGTRLTVL.

V usage is TRBV5-6 and J usage is TRBJ1-3; weak D call: TRBD1 (5 bases). CDR3 length: 14 amino acids. V dropped 3 bases and J dropped 4 bases, with 11 bases sitting between them. Per the germline V gene, CDR1 is SGHDT and CDR2 is YYEEEE. The CDR3 spells CASSYGAQGNTIYF. The CDR3 nucleotides read TGTGCCAGCAGCTATGGGGCGCAAGGAAACACCATATATTTT.

This rearrangement joins TRBV9 to TRBJ2-3; 8 nucleotides agree with TRBD2. Germline loops: CDR1 SGDLS, CDR2 YYNGEE. The CDR3 extends over 15 amino acids. The junction had 7 bases not matched to a gene; V was cut back by 4 bases and J by 3 bases. In DNA form, the CDR3 reads TGTGCCAGCAGCCCCCCCGGGAGGGCAACAGATACGCAGTATTTT. Amino acid sequence: CASSPPGRATDTQYF. The whole variable domain, filled in from reference TRBV9 and TRBJ2-3, reads DSGVTQTPKHLITATGQRVTLRCSPRSGDLSVYWYQQSLDQGLQFLIQYYNGEERAKGNILERFSAQQFPDLHSELNLSSLELGDSALYFCASSPPGRATDTQYFGPGTRLTVL.

The CDR3 protein is CASTEGLAGQETQYF. The DNA for the CDR3 is TGTGCCAGTACCGAGGGACTAGCGGGTCAAGAGACCCAGTACTTC. The V call is TRBV19, the J call TRBJ2-5, with 12 bases lining up with TRBD2. The trim removed 7 bases at V and 2 bases at J, leaving 5 bases unmatched. CDR3 length equals 15 residues. Germline V gene data show CDR1 as LNHDA and CDR2 as SQIVND (reference sequence).

The J gene is TRBJ2-1, the V gene TRBV2, with 10 bases that match TRBD2. This CDR3 has 15 residues. V lost 6 bases to trimming and J lost 6 bases; unmatched junction nucleotides: 8. Germline V gives CDR1 SNHLY, CDR2 FYNNEI. CDR3 nucleotide sequence: TGTGCCAGCAGCAGGACTAGCGGAATATTCAATGAGCAGTTCTTC. Translation gives CASSRTSGIFNEQFF.

V is TRBV4-2 and J is TRBJ2-1; weak D call: TRBD2 (7 bases). The CDR3 is 15 residues long. The V gene lost 3 bases and the J gene lost 10 bases, with 19 bases spanning the gap. CDR1 is LGHNA, CDR2 YNFKEQ, per germline. The CDR3 sequence is CASSQGLGGAEEQFF. The CDR3 bases are TGTGCCAGCAGCCAGGGGTTGGGGGGGGCGGAAGAGCAGTTCTTC.